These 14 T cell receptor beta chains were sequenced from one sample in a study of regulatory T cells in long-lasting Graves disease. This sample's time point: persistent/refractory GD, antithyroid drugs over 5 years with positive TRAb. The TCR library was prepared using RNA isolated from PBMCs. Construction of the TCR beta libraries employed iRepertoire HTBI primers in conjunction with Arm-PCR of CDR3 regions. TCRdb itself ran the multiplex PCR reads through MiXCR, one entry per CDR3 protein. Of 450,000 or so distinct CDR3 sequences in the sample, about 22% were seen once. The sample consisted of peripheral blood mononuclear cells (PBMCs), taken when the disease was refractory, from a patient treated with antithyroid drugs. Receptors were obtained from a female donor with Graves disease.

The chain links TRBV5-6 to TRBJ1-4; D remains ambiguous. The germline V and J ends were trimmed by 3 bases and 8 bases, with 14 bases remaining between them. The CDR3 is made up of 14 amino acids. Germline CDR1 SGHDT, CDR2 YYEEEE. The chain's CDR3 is CASSSYYGEEKLFF. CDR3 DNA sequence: TGTGCCAGCAGCTCCTACTACGGGGAGGAAAAACTGTTTTTT.

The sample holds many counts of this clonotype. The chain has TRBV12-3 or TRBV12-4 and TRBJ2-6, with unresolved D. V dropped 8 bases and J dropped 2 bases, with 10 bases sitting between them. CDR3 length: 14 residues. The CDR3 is CASSHLAGANVLTF. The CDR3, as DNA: TGTGCCAGCTCCCACTTGGCTGGGGCCAACGTCCTGACTTTC.

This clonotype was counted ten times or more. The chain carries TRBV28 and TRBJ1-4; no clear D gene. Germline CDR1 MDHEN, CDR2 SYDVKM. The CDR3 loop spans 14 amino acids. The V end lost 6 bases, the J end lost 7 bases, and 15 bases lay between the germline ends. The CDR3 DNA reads TGTGCCAGCAGGCATCGTGGCGGTGGTGAAAAACTGTTTTTT. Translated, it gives CASRHRGGGEKLFF.

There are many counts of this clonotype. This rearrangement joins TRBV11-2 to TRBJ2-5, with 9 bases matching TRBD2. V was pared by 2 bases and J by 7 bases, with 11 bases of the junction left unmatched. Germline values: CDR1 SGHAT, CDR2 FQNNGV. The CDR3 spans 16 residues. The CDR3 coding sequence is TGTGCCAGCAGCTTAACGCGAGGGACTAGCCCGGGGACCCAGTACTTC. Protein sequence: CASSLTRGTSPGTQYF.

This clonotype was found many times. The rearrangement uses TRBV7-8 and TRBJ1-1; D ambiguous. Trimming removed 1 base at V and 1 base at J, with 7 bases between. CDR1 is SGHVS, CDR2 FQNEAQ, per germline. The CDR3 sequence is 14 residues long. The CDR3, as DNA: TGTGCCAGCAGCTTAGAAGCGGCGAACACTGAAGCTTTCTTT. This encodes CASSLEAANTEAFF.

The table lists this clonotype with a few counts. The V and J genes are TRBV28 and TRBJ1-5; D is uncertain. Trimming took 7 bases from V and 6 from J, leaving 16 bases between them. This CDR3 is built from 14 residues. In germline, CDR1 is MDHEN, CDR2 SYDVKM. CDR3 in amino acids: CASTAGEGIQPQHF. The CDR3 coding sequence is TGTGCCAGCACTGCTGGGGAGGGCATTCAGCCCCAGCATTTT.

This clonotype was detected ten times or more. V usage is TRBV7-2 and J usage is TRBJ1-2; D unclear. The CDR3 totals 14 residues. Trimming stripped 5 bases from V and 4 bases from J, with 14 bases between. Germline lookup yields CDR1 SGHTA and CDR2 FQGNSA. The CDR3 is CASSPLVSSYGYTF. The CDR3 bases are TGTGCCAGCAGCCCCTTGGTCTCTTCCTATGGCTACACCTTC.

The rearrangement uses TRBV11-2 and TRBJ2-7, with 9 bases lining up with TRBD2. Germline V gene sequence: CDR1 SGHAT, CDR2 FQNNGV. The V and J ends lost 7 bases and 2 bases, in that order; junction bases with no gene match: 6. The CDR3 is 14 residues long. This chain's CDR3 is CASNRLAEPYEQYF. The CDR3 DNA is TGTGCCAGCAATCGACTAGCGGAACCCTACGAGCAGTACTTC.

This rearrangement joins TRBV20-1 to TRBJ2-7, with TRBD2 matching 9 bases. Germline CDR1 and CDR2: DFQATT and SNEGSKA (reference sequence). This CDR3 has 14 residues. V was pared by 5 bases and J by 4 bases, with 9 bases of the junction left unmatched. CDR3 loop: CSAGTGTSSYEQYF. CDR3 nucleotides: TGCAGTGCTGGGACCGGGACTAGCTCGTACGAGCAGTACTTC.

The DNA for the CDR3 is TGTGCCAGCAGCCGGGGTGGACAGGGAGAACCTGGCTACACCTTC. Translating gives CASSRGGQGEPGYTF. V and J are TRBV4-2 and TRBJ1-2, with 8 bases aligning to TRBD1. The CDR3 spans 15 residues. Germline CDR1 LGHNA, CDR2 YNFKEQ. V gave up 4 bases and J gave up 7 bases; unmatched junction bases: 11.

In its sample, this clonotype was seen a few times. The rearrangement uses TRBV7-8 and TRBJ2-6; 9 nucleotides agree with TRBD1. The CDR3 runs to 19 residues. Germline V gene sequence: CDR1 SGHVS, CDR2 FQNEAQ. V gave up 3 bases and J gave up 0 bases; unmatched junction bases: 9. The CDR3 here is CASSFLPGQGGSGANVLTF. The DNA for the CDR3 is TGTGCCAGCAGCTTCTTACCGGGACAGGGAGGCTCTGGGGCCAACGTCCTGACTTTC.

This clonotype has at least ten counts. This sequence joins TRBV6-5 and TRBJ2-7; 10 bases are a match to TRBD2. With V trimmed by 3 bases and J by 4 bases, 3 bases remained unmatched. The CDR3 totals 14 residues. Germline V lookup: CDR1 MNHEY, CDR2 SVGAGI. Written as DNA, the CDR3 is TGTGCCAGCAGTTATCTAGCGGGAGAATACGAGCAGTACTTC. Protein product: CASSYLAGEYEQYF.

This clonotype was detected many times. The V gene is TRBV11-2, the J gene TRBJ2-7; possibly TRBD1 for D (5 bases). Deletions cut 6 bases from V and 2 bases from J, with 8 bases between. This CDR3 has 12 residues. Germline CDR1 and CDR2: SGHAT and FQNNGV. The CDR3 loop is CASSKTAYEQYF. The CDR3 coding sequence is TGTGCCAGCAGTAAGACAGCCTACGAGCAGTACTTC.

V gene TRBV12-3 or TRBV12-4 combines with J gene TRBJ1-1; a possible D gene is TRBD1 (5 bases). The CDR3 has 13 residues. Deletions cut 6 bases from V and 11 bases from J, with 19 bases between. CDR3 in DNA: TGTGCCAGCAGACGAACCGGGACCGAGTCCGCTTTCTTT. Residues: CASRRTGTESAFF.